In this sample, the clone carrying this T cell receptor beta chain turned up a few times. Its antigen is not identified. This sample stems from a study of OX40 agonist ivuxolimab in advanced cancers. General study results and limits: No antigen was identified for the clonally expanded peripheral T cells. Circulating CD4+ and CD8+ T cells showed clonal expansion by week 6 at 0.1 to 3.0 mg/kg. Partial responders at 0.1-3.0 mg/kg showed near-lowest clonal expansion.

Sequencing used immunoSEQ multiplex PCR; TCRdb keeps in-frame clones, though not all of them. The sample lists about 55,000 clones, nearly 80% occurring once. The length of the CDR3 is 17 residues. Germline assignment: CDR1 PRHDT and CDR2 FYEKMQ (reference sequence). V shed 5 bases and J 5 bases; nucleotides not matched to a gene: 15. The clonotype comes from an adult with an advanced solid tumor such as melanoma, head and neck, liver or kidney cancer. The V and J genes are TRBV13 and TRBJ2-5; TRBD2 aligns across 9 bases. Sample: CD4+ or CD8+ T cells sorted from blood, taken in a trial of the OX40 agonist ivuxolimab. Written as DNA, the CDR3 is TGTGCCAGCAGCCCCCCCCTAGGACTAGCGCTGGGGGAGACCCAGTACTTC. Protein: CASSPPLGLALGETQYF.